These 11 T cell receptor beta chains came from one sample sequenced in a study of human CD8 memory T cell subsets. Libraries for TCR beta were constructed using UMI-labeled 5' RACE. From the 5' RACE reads, TCRdb lists one entry per CDR3 protein and no DNA. This table lists 15,000 or so distinct CDR3 sequences. The sequenced sample was CD8+ stem-like memory T cells (TSCM and TCM) sorted from PBMCs. Specified subset: stem-like memory CD8 T cells (TSTEM), CCR7+ PD-1- TIGIT-. All receptors derive from a human donor in good health.

The V call is TRBV7-9, the J call TRBJ2-7. Germline values: CDR1 SEHNR, CDR2 FQNEAQ (reference sequence). The length of the CDR3 is 14 residues. CDR3 protein: CASSFADRPYEQYF.

The chain is built from TRBV27 and TRBJ2-7; as DNA is missing, the TRBD2 call by TCRdb cannot be tested. The germline gives CDR1 MNHEY, CDR2 SMNVEV (reference sequence). There are 16 residues in the CDR3. CDR3 region: CASSLAFGLAGVEQYF.

The chain has TRBV7-9 and TRBJ2-3; TCRdb's D call, TRBD2, is unchecked because there is no DNA. CDR1 and CDR2 from the germline V gene are SEHNR and FQNEAQ (reference sequence). This CDR3 is 16 amino acids long. This chain's CDR3 is CASSPRDLVISDTQYF.

The J gene is TRBJ2-7, the V gene TRBV29-1; there is no DNA to check the TCRdb D call of TRBD1. Germline CDR1 and CDR2: SQVTM and ANQGSEA. The CDR3 has 13 residues. The CDR3 protein is CSVYGTGAYEQYF.

V usage is TRBV6-6 and J usage is TRBJ2-4; TCRdb picks TRBD1, but there is no DNA to check that call. The germline V gene encodes CDR1 MNHNY and CDR2 SVGAGI (reference sequence). CDR3 length: 15 residues. The CDR3 protein is CASSFTGQAENIQYF.

According to its frequency, this clonotype is medium-sized. V gene TRBV29-1 combines with J gene TRBJ2-7. The CDR3 contains 14 residues. Looked up from germline, CDR1 is SQVTM and CDR2 is ANQGSEA. The CDR3 sequence is CSVVGQGDSYEQYF.

This chain connects TRBV7-6 to TRBJ1-1; checking the TCRdb D call of TRBD1 is not possible without DNA. Germline loops: CDR1 SGHVS, CDR2 FNYEAQ. The CDR3 has 16 amino acids. The CDR3 here is CASSLALLGRYTEAFF.

The genes are TRBV2 and TRBJ1-2; TCRdb's D gene call, TRBD1, goes unchecked for lack of DNA. Germline values: CDR1 SNHLY, CDR2 FYNNEI. CDR3 length equals 13 residues. The CDR3 sequence is CASSLTGEYGYTF.

The rearrangement uses TRBV6-2 or TRBV6-3 and TRBJ2-1; the D call from TCRdb, TRBD1, cannot be confirmed without DNA. CDR1 is MNHEY and CDR2 is SVGEGT in the germline V gene. The CDR3 loop spans 16 amino acids. CDR3 loop: CASSYSGSPRGVEQFF.

This chain uses TRBV12-3 or TRBV12-4 with TRBJ2-5; the TCRdb call, TRBD1, lacks DNA for checking. The CDR3 runs to 13 residues. The CDR3: CASTIGVKETQYF.

This chain connects TRBV7-9 to TRBJ2-1. Germline loops: CDR1 SEHNR, CDR2 FQNEAQ (reference sequence). This CDR3 spans 15 amino acids. The CDR3: CASSFSGTDYNEQFF.